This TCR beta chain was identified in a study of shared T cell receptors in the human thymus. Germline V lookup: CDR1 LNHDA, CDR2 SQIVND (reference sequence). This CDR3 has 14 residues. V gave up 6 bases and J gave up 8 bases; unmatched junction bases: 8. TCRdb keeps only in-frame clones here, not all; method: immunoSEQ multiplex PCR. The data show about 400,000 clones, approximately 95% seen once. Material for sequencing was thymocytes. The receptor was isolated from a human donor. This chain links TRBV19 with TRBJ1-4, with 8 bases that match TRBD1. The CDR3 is CASRGGQGGEKLFF. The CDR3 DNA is TGTGCCAGTAGGGGCGGACAGGGCGGAGAAAAACTGTTTTTT.